The 30 T cell receptor beta chains below come from one sample, sequenced in a study of T cell responses to AZD1222 COVID-19 vaccine (dated by TCRdb to 2020 to 2023). Libraries were prepared through the immunoSEQ multiplex PCR assay. TCRdb limited this immuneACCESS table to in-frame rearrangements with V and J called. A share of clones is missing; checked studies link under half to unresolved V genes, and the rest is unexplained. In all, the sample holds 180,000 or so clones, and 70% to 90% of those were seen once. Of the sample, 26% falls within the top ten clones. The time point tag for this specimen amounts to: about 28 days (+/-7) after the second vaccine dose. This specimen was peripheral blood, taken 28 days after the second AZD1222 dose. The receptors were gathered from an adult who received the AZD1222 COVID-19 vaccine.

V usage is TRBV5-1 and J usage is TRBJ1-1; 7 bases map to TRBD1. The CDR3 covers 15 residues. Germline loops: CDR1 SGHRS, CDR2 YFSETQ. V was pared by 4 bases and J by 0 bases, with 6 bases of the junction left unmatched. CDR3 sequence (DNA): TGCGCCAGCAGCCTGGCGGGACAGCTGAACACTGAAGCTTTCTTT. Translated: CASSLAGQLNTEAFF.

This rearrangement joins TRBV7-2 to TRBJ2-7; TRBD2 matches 10 bases. CDR3 size: 16 residues. V lost 6 bases, J lost 3 bases, and 11 bases stayed unmatched. In germline, CDR1 is SGHTA, CDR2 FQGNSA. This CDR3 reads CASSRTGASGGYEQYF. Here the CDR3 DNA reads TGTGCCAGCAGTCGTACGGGGGCTAGCGGGGGCTACGAGCAGTACTTC.

This clone was recorded once. The CDR3 nucleotides are TGCGCCAGCAGCCCGGCCGGGGTGAACACTGAAGCTTTCTTT. This sequence encodes CASSPAGVNTEAFF. This chain connects TRBV5-1 to TRBJ1-1; unclear D gene. The CDR3 loop spans 14 amino acids. Germline assignment: CDR1 SGHRS and CDR2 YFSETQ. Between the trimmed V and J ends, which lost 4 bases and 0 bases, there was a span of 10 bases. Combining the CDR3 with reference TRBV5-1 and TRBJ1-1 gives the whole variable domain KAGVTQTPRYLIKTRGQQVTLSCSPISGHRSVSWYQQTPGQGLQFLFEYFSETQRNKGNFPGRFSGRQFSNSRSEMNVSTLELGDSALYLCASSPAGVNTEAFFGQGTRLTVV.

This clone has just a few counts. This sequence joins TRBV7-3 and TRBJ2-3; 8 bases align to TRBD2. The germline V gene has CDR1 SGHTA and CDR2 FQGTGA. The CDR3 contains 18 residues. The V segment lost 2 bases and the J segment 0 bases; nucleotides outside the gene matches: 10. CDR3 sequence: CASSLPKRLASSTDTQYF. The DNA for the CDR3 is TGTGCCAGCAGCTTACCTAAGAGACTAGCGTCTAGCACAGATACGCAGTATTTT.

The chain links TRBV7-2 to TRBJ1-4; D is unresolved. Trimming cost V 9 bases and J 7 bases, with 15 bases left between them. Germline loops: CDR1 SGHTA, CDR2 FQGNSA. This CDR3 is 13 amino acids long. The CDR3 is CASCPQRGEKLFF. The CDR3 DNA reads as TGTGCCAGTTGTCCCCAGCGGGGTGAAAAACTGTTTTTT. Together with reference TRBV7-2 and TRBJ1-4, the CDR3 gives the full variable domain: GAGVSQSPSNKVTEKGKDVELRCDPISGHTALYWYRQSLGQGLEFLIYFQGNSAPDKSGLPSDRFSAERTGGSVSTLTIQRTQQEDSAVYLCASCPQRGEKLFFGSGTQLSVL.

CDR3 bases: TGTGCCGGCGCAGGGTCGGGGAAGCATGGCTACACCTTC. It translates to CAGAGSGKHGYTF. V gene TRBV30 combines with J gene TRBJ1-2, with D possibly matching TRBD1 (5 bases). Germline V gene lookup returns CDR1 GTSNPN and CDR2 SVGIG (reference sequence). Trimming left V 8 bases short and J 6 bases short, with 19 bases between. The CDR3 has 13 residues. The full variable domain, completed using reference TRBV30 and TRBJ1-2, is SQTIHQWPATLVQPVGSPLSLECTVEGTSNPNLYWYRQAAGRGLQLLFYSVGIGQISSEVPQNLSASRPQDRQFILSSKKLLLSDSGFYLCAGAGSGKHGYTFGSGTRLTVV.

The gene calls are TRBV4-3 and TRBJ2-7; 8 bases align to TRBD1. The CDR3 sequence is 14 residues long. The junction had 4 bases not matched to a gene; V was cut back by 0 bases and J by 6 bases. CDR1 is LGHNA, CDR2 YSLEER, per germline. CDR3 nucleotide sequence: TGCGCCAGCAGCCAAGAGCACAGGGGGAGCGAGCAGTACTTC. As protein: CASSQEHRGSEQYF.

This clone was counted a single time. The chain couples TRBV11-3 to TRBJ2-5, with 15 positions matching TRBD2. The CDR3 covers 20 residues. Germline CDR1 reads SGHNT; CDR2 reads YENEEA. Unmatched junction bases numbered 12, after V lost 0 bases and J lost 4 bases. As DNA, the CDR3 is TGTGCCAGCAGCTTAGAACTGAGGGGATGGACTAGCGGGAGGGGAGAGACCCAGTACTTC. This sequence encodes CASSLELRGWTSGRGETQYF.

V gene TRBV19 combines with J gene TRBJ2-7; possibly TRBD1 for D (8 bases). V shed 7 bases and J shed 0 bases, with 16 bases lying between them. This CDR3 contains 15 residues. Germline loops: CDR1 LNHDA, CDR2 SQIVND (reference sequence). The DNA for the CDR3 is TGTGCCAGTAAAGCGGGACAGGCCGTCTCCTACGAGCAGTACTTC. Its translation: CASKAGQAVSYEQYF.

This sequence joins TRBV19 and TRBJ1-1, with 8 bases aligning to TRBD1. Trimming cost V 9 bases and J 6 bases; bases outside gene matches: 9. Germline loops: CDR1 LNHDA, CDR2 SQIVND (reference sequence). This CDR3 contains 13 residues. CDR3 nucleotides: TGTGCCAGCATAACCCAGGGGGCCTCTGAAGCTTTCTTT. This sequence encodes CASITQGASEAFF.

J is TRBJ2-7 and V is TRBV29-1, with 12 bases that match TRBD1. The germline CDR1 and CDR2 sequences are SQVTM and ANQGSEA. With 5 bases clipped from V and 3 bases from J, the junction kept 5 bases outside the gene matches. The CDR3 spans 14 residues. The CDR3 here is CSVPGQGANYEQYF. For the CDR3, the DNA is TGCAGCGTTCCGGGACAGGGGGCGAACTACGAGCAGTACTTC.

The chain joins TRBV19 to TRBJ1-2; 7 bases fit TRBD1. Germline V CDR1 and CDR2: LNHDA, SQIVND (reference sequence). The CDR3 contains 15 residues. Trimming removed 6 bases from V and 2 bases from J; junction bases left unmatched: 9. The CDR3 reads CASRAEGGPNYGYTF. CDR3 nucleotide sequence: TGTGCCAGTAGGGCAGAAGGGGGCCCAAACTATGGCTACACCTTC.

A single count supports this clone. The CDR3 reads CASSVDPSGSYEQYF. CDR3 nucleotides: TGTGCCAGCAGCGTAGACCCTAGCGGGAGTTACGAGCAGTACTTC. The rearrangement joins TRBV9 to TRBJ2-7, with 10 bases matching TRBD2. V shed 0 bases, J shed 4 bases, and the junction held 4 bases outside the gene matches. This CDR3 is built from 15 residues. The germline CDR1 and CDR2 sequences are SGDLS and YYNGEE.

The genes are TRBV28 and TRBJ2-5; D is possibly TRBD1 (6 bases). Trimming removed 6 bases from V and 2 bases from J, with 16 bases in between. Germline CDR1 MDHEN, CDR2 SYDVKM. The CDR3 runs to 15 residues. The CDR3 loop is CASSRHREVQETQYF. CDR3 nucleotides: TGTGCCAGCAGCCGGCACAGGGAAGTTCAAGAGACCCAGTACTTC.

This clone was detected once. The rearrangement uses TRBV6-2 or TRBV6-3 and TRBJ2-7; D might be TRBD1 (6 bases). The germline gives CDR1 MNHEY, CDR2 SVGEGT. The CDR3 has 13 residues. Trimming took off 6 bases at V and 3 bases at J, with 12 bases between the two ends. Here the CDR3 reads CASSRDIGYEQYF. DNA of the CDR3: TGTGCCAGCAGCCGGGACATCGGCTACGAGCAGTACTTC.

The CDR3 bases are TGTGCCACCAGTGGAGAACGGGAGGGGTACAATGAGCAGTTCTTC. As protein: CATSGEREGYNEQFF. This chain connects TRBV24-1 to TRBJ2-1; 8 positions match TRBD2. Germline-derived CDR1 and CDR2 are KGHDR and SFDVKD. Trimming cost V 5 bases and J 4 bases; bases outside gene matches: 6. CDR3 size: 15 residues.

This clone has a single count. The chain uses TRBV28 and TRBJ1-4; D is undetermined. The V end lost 3 bases, the J end lost 0 bases, and 14 bases lay between the germline ends. CDR3 length: 17 residues. From germline, CDR1 is MDHEN and CDR2 SYDVKM. The DNA of the CDR3 is TGTGCCAGCAGTTTTATAGGGCTGCGGGCAACTAATGAAAAACTGTTTTTT. Protein sequence: CASSFIGLRATNEKLFF.

V usage is TRBV13 and J usage is TRBJ2-3, with D perhaps matching TRBD2 (6 bases). The CDR3 is 16 residues long. CDR1 and CDR2 from the germline V gene are PRHDT and FYEKMQ (reference sequence). The V and J ends lost 1 base and 5 bases respectively, with 16 bases between them. CDR3 sequence (DNA): TGTGCCAGCAGCTTAGCCCTGTCGGGAGAGGGAGATACGCAGTATTTT. It specifies CASSLALSGEGDTQYF.

This chain connects TRBV28 to TRBJ2-7; 10 bases match TRBD1. This CDR3 is 18 amino acids long. Germline V gene data show CDR1 as MDHEN and CDR2 as SYDVKM. V shed 1 base and J 0 bases; nucleotides not matched to a gene: 9. The CDR3 loop is CASSLSPPGQGSSYEQYF. The CDR3 DNA reads TGTGCCAGCAGTTTATCCCCCCCGGGACAGGGGAGCTCCTACGAGCAGTACTTC.

The rearrangement links TRBV30 to TRBJ1-5; D not certain. Germline CDR1 and CDR2: GTSNPN and SVGIG (reference sequence). This CDR3 is built from 15 residues. V was shortened by 5 bases and J by 1 base, with 15 bases between the two germline ends. DNA of the CDR3: TGTGCCTGGGCTACCGGATCGTCAAGCAATCAGCCCCAGCATTTT. This encodes CAWATGSSSNQPQHF.

The chain couples TRBV13 to TRBJ2-7; D remains ambiguous. The CDR3 is 15 residues long. Trimming left V 5 bases short and J 4 bases short, with 18 bases between. Germline values: CDR1 PRHDT, CDR2 FYEKMQ (reference sequence). CDR3 region: CASSTRKIASYEQYF. The CDR3 nucleotides are TGTGCCAGCAGCACACGTAAGATTGCCTCGTACGAGCAGTACTTC.

The chain employs TRBV7-2 and TRBJ2-7, with 12 bases matching TRBD2. From germline, CDR1 is SGHTA and CDR2 FQGNSA. The CDR3 spans 18 residues. V dropped 1 base and J dropped 0; count of bases not matched to a gene: 7. The CDR3 bases are TGTGCCAGCAGCTTAGGGGGGGGACTAGCGGGTCGCTCCTACGAGCAGTACTTC. Translated: CASSLGGGLAGRSYEQYF.

This clone has more than one count but fewer than ten. The J gene is TRBJ2-4, the V gene TRBV7-2; 9 nucleotides agree with TRBD1. The V segment lost 10 bases and the J segment 0 bases; nucleotides outside the gene matches: 4. The CDR3 is 14 residues long. Per germline, CDR1 SGHTA and CDR2 FQGNSA. The CDR3 DNA reads as TGTGCCACCGGACAGGGGCTAGCCAAAAACATTCAGTACTTC. Its protein is CATGQGLAKNIQYF.

This sequence joins TRBV6-5 and TRBJ2-3; no definite D call. The CDR3 is 13 residues long. Germline CDR1 reads MNHEY; CDR2 reads SVGAGI. The V and J ends lost 6 bases and 6 bases respectively, with 13 bases between them. The CDR3: CASSPEVTDTQYF. The CDR3 region has the DNA TGTGCCAGCAGCCCCGAAGTAACTGATACGCAGTATTTT.

The genes are TRBV28 and TRBJ1-1; D unresolved. The CDR3 totals 16 residues. V was cut by 5 bases and J by 6 bases, with 22 bases left in between. Germline V CDR1 and CDR2: MDHEN, SYDVKM. In DNA form, the CDR3 reads TGTGCCAGCAGTCCCCCGGGTCTCCCTTTGGGATCTGAAGCTTTCTTT. Translating it yields CASSPPGLPLGSEAFF.

V gene TRBV27 combines with J gene TRBJ2-7, with TRBD1 matching 8 bases. The CDR3 sequence is 15 residues long. V lost 10 bases, J lost 1 base, and 12 bases stayed unmatched. Germline-derived CDR1 and CDR2 are MNHEY and SMNVEV (reference sequence). CDR3 coding DNA: TGTGCCACCTCCCGCCCCGGGACAGGTTCCTACGAGCAGTACTTC. This translates into CATSRPGTGSYEQYF.

This rearrangement joins TRBV2 to TRBJ2-7; D is uncertain. Looked up from germline, CDR1 is SNHLY and CDR2 is FYNNEI. This CDR3 spans 15 amino acids. V was cut by 1 base and J by 0 bases, with 10 bases left in between. The DNA for the CDR3 is TGTGCCAGCAGTGAAGTTACAGCTAGCTCCTACGAGCAGTACTTC. Translating it yields CASSEVTASSYEQYF.

The chain has TRBV29-1 and TRBJ1-1; D uncertain. Trimming pared 6 bases from V and 6 bases from J, leaving 17 bases between. The CDR3 loop spans 13 amino acids. Germline CDR1 SQVTM, CDR2 ANQGSEA. The CDR3 loop reads CSVLIPIQSEAFF. The CDR3, as DNA: TGCAGCGTCCTCATTCCGATCCAGTCTGAAGCTTTCTTT.

This chain links TRBV7-2 with TRBJ1-4; 9 nucleotides match TRBD1. The CDR3 loop spans 16 amino acids. With 5 bases clipped from V and 3 bases from J, the junction kept 7 bases outside the gene matches. CDR1 and CDR2 (germline): SGHTA, FQGNSA. In nucleotides, the CDR3 is TGTGCCAGCAGCCCCGGACAGGGGTCTCCTAATGAAAAACTGTTTTTT. Translated: CASSPGQGSPNEKLFF.

The rearrangement links TRBV6-6 to TRBJ2-2, with D possibly matching TRBD2 (6 bases). CDR1 is MNHNY and CDR2 is SVGAGI in the germline V gene (reference sequence). V was pared by 5 bases and J by 5 bases, with 9 bases between. This CDR3 contains 13 residues. In DNA, the CDR3 is TGTGCCAGCAGTCACGGGGGTACCGGGGAGCTGTTTTTT. It encodes CASSHGGTGELFF.